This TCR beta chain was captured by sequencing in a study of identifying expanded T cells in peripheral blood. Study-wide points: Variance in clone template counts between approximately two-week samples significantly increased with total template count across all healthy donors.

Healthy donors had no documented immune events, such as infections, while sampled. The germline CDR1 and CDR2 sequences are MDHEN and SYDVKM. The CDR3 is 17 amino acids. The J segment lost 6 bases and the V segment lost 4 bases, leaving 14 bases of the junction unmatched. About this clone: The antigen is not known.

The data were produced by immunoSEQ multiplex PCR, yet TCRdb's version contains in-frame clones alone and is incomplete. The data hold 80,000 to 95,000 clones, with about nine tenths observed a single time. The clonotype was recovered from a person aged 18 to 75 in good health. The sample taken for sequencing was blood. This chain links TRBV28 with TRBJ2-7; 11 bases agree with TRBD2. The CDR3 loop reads CASSSWDLAGGPGEQYF. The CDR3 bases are TGTGCCAGCAGTTCCTGGGACTTAGCGGGAGGGCCGGGCGAGCAGTACTTC.